The next 16 T cell receptor beta chains were all read from a single sample in a study of blood T cell repertoires in COVID-19 (dated by TCRdb to about 2020). The library was prepared using the immunoSEQ multiplex PCR assay. TCRdb took over this immuneACCESS table, retaining in-frame rearrangements with V and J assigned. Such tables are incomplete; in checked studies, under half of the missing clones stem from an unresolved V gene, and the remainder is unexplained. Present in this sample are some 140,000 clones, approximately 83% of which were seen just once. Together, the top ten hold around 10% of the sample. The sample was peripheral blood. All receptors derive from a woman aged 55-69 years with COVID-19, enrolled during active disease.

V is TRBV6-1 and J is TRBJ1-2, with D possibly TRBD1 on 6 matching bases. Germline CDR1 is MNHNS and CDR2 is SASEGT. Trimming took off 1 base at V and 8 bases at J, with 14 bases between the two ends. The CDR3 loop spans 14 amino acids. This CDR3 reads CASSEGGGTRGYTF. The CDR3 DNA follows: TGTGCCAGCAGTGAAGGGGGGGGGACAAGAGGCTACACCTTC.

This clone came up once. This chain connects TRBV4-2 to TRBJ1-1; 7 positions match TRBD1. The CDR3 contains 15 residues. Germline V gene lookup returns CDR1 LGHNA and CDR2 YNFKEQ. The trim removed 0 bases at V and 6 bases at J, leaving 7 bases unmatched. The CDR3 bases are TGTGCCAGCAGCCAAGAATCGGGCAGGGGGGCTGAAGCTTTCTTT. Encoded protein: CASSQESGRGAEAFF.

The V gene is TRBV6-6, the J gene TRBJ2-1; 9 bases map to TRBD1. Trimming at V came to 4 bases and at J to 5 bases, leaving 3 bases not matched to a gene. Germline assignment: CDR1 MNHNY and CDR2 SVGAGI (reference sequence). This CDR3 is built from 14 residues. CDR3 residues: CASSWDRVNNEQFF. The CDR3 DNA reads as TGTGCCAGCAGTTGGGACAGGGTTAACAATGAGCAGTTCTTC.

The rearrangement links TRBV21-1 to TRBJ2-7; the DNA was not used to check the table's D call, TRBD1. TRBV21-1 constitutes a pseudogene. CDR3 length: 13 amino acids. CDR3 coding DNA: TGTGCCATCCCTCGGGACAGAGACTACGAGCAGTACGTC. Protein product: CAIPRDRDYEQYV.

The CDR3 DNA follows: TGTGCCAGTACCCCCTCCAGGGGGAGGACGAACACTGAAGCTTTCTTT. Translating it yields CASTPSRGRTNTEAFF. This chain uses TRBV19 with TRBJ1-1; 7 bases match TRBD1. This CDR3 has 16 residues. Germline CDR1 is LNHDA and CDR2 is SQIVND (reference sequence). The trim removed 7 bases at V and 1 base at J, leaving 12 bases unmatched.

This clone was seen only a few times. The V call is TRBV19, the J call TRBJ1-6; maybe TRBD1 (5 bases). V was pared by 4 bases and J by 6 bases, with 13 bases between. Germline CDR1 reads LNHDA; CDR2 reads SQIVND (reference sequence). This CDR3 is built from 15 residues. The CDR3, as DNA: TGTGCCAGTAGTACGGCAGGGATCTTTAATTCACCCCTCCACTTT. As protein: CASSTAGIFNSPLHF.

The chain combines TRBV12-5 with TRBJ1-4; no definite D call. Germline V gene lookup returns CDR1 LGHNT and CDR2 FRNRAP. The CDR3 runs 16 residues. With 1 base removed from V and 7 bases from J, the gap between germline ends came to 16 bases. For the CDR3, the DNA is TGTGCTAGTGGTTTGGAGCAGGTTCCTGGTTCTGAAAAACTGTTTTTT. Translation gives CASGLEQVPGSEKLFF.

The rearrangement links TRBV18 to TRBJ2-3; the match to TRBD2 covers 7 bases. The trim removed 5 bases at V and 1 base at J, leaving 6 bases unmatched. The CDR3 covers 15 residues. CDR1 KGHSH and CDR2 LQKENI come from the germline V gene. CDR3 sequence: CASSKTSAGTDTQYF. The CDR3, as DNA: TGTGCCAGCTCAAAAACTAGCGCGGGCACAGATACGCAGTATTTT.

This chain joins TRBV14 and TRBJ2-3; TRBD1 is a possible D gene (5 bases). The CDR3 spans 19 residues. The V and J ends lost 0 bases and 1 base respectively, with 20 bases between them. Germline CDR1 is SGHDN and CDR2 is FVKESK. CDR3 sequence (DNA): TGTGCCAGCAGCCAAGATGGGTCAGGGCTCATTCGGGGCACAGATACGCAGTATTTT. Translated: CASSQDGSGLIRGTDTQYF.

In this sample, this clone turned up once. The rearrangement joins TRBV19 to TRBJ2-1; no clear D gene. The length of the CDR3 is 13 residues. Germline lookup yields CDR1 LNHDA and CDR2 SQIVND (reference sequence). Deletions cut 6 bases from V and 0 bases from J, with 6 bases between. CDR3 DNA sequence: TGTGCCAGTAGCCAACTCTCCTACAATGAGCAGTTCTTC. Translating gives CASSQLSYNEQFF.

V is TRBV3-1 (or the pseudogene TRBV3-2) and J is TRBJ2-2; 11 bases map to TRBD2. The CDR3 totals 16 residues. Trimming at V came to 4 bases and at J to 4 bases, leaving 5 bases not matched to a gene. The V gene's germline CDR1 is LGHDT and CDR2 YNNKEL (reference sequence). CDR3 loop: CASSPTSGGGTGELFF. DNA of the CDR3: TGTGCCAGCAGCCCCACTAGCGGGGGAGGCACCGGGGAGCTGTTTTTT.

V and J are TRBV7-2 and TRBJ2-1, with 10 bases fitting TRBD2. CDR3 size: 15 residues. With V trimmed by 6 bases and J by 5 bases, 7 bases remained unmatched. Looked up from germline, CDR1 is SGHTA and CDR2 is FQGNSA. The CDR3 reads CASRWTSGRNNEQFF. Written as DNA, the CDR3 is TGTGCCAGCAGGTGGACTAGCGGTAGAAACAATGAGCAGTTCTTC.

The chain combines TRBV25-1 with TRBJ2-1, with D perhaps matching TRBD2 (5 bases). Between the trimmed V and J ends, which lost 1 base and 5 bases, there was a span of 15 bases. The CDR3 has 16 residues. Germline V gene lookup returns CDR1 MGHDK and CDR2 SYGVNS. CDR3 sequence (DNA): TGTGCCAGCAGTGAATCCAGCGGACCTAACCACAATGAGCAGTTCTTC. Protein sequence: CASSESSGPNHNEQFF.

The V call is TRBV2, the J call TRBJ2-7; no definite D call. Trimming shortened V by 7 bases and J by 4 bases, and 8 bases separated the two germline ends. The germline V gene has CDR1 SNHLY and CDR2 FYNNEI. This CDR3 is built from 11 residues. The CDR3 spells CASTLRYEQYF. CDR3 bases: TGTGCCAGCACCCTGAGATACGAGCAGTACTTC.

This clone was observed once. V gene TRBV11-3 combines with J gene TRBJ1-1; TRBD1 agrees at 7 bases. Per germline, CDR1 SGHNT and CDR2 YENEEA. J gave up 1 base and V 4 bases, and 3 bases lay outside the gene matches. The CDR3 totals 14 residues. CDR3 region: CASSYRDRNTEAFF. The CDR3 region has the DNA TGTGCCAGCAGCTACCGGGACAGGAACACTGAAGCTTTCTTT. Combining the CDR3 with reference TRBV11-3 and TRBJ1-1 gives the whole variable domain EAGVVQSPRYKIIEKKQPVAFWCNPISGHNTLYWYLQNLGQGPELLIRYENEEAVDDSQLPKDRFSAERLKGVDSTLKIQPAELGDSAVYLCASSYRDRNTEAFFGQGTRLTVV.

The genes are TRBV5-5 and TRBJ1-1, with a weak D call TRBD1 (5 bases). The CDR3 runs to 14 residues. Germline V gives CDR1 SGHKS, CDR2 YYEKEE (reference sequence). Between the trimmed V and J ends, which lost 2 bases and 0 bases, there was a span of 8 bases. CDR3 in amino acids: CASSLGHLNTEAFF. CDR3 coding DNA: TGTGCCAGCAGCTTAGGACACCTGAACACTGAAGCTTTCTTT.